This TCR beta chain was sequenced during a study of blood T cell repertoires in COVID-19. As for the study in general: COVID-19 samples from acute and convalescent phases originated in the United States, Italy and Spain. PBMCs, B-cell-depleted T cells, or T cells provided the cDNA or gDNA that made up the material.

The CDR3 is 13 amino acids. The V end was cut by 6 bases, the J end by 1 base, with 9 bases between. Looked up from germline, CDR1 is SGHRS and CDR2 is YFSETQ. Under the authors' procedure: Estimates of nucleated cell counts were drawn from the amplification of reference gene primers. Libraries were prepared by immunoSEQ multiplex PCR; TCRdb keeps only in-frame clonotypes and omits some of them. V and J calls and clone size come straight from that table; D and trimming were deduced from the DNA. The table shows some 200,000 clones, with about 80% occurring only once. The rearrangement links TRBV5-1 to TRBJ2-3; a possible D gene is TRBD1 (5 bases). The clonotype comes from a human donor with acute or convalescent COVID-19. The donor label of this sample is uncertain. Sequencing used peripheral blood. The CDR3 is CASNQQGTDTQYF. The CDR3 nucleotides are TGCGCCAGCAACCAACAGGGCACAGATACGCAGTATTTT.